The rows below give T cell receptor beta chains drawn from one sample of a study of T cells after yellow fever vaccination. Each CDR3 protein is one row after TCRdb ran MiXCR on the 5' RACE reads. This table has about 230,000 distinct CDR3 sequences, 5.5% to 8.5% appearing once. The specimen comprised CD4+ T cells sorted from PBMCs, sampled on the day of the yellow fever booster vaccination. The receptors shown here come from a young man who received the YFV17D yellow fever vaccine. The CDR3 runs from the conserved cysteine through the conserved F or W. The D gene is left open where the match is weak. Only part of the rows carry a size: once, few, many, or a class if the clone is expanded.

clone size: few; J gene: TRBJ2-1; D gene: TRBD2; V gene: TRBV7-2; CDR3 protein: CASSLGPGLAEINEQFF; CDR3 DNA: TGTGCCAGCAGCTTAGGGCCGGGACTAGCGGAGATCAATGAGCAGTTCTTC
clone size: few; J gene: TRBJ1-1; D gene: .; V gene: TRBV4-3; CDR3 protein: CASSQDLTDPTEAFF; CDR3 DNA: TGCGCCAGCAGCCAAGATTTGACAGATCCCACTGAAGCTTTCTTT
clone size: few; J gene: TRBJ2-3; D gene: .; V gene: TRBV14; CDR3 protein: CASSQTSAGAQYF; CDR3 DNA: TGTGCCAGCAGCCAAACCTCCGCAGGTGCGCAGTATTTT
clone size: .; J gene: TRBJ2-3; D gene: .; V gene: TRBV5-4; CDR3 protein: CASSLEGAGISTDTQYF; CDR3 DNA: TGTGCCAGCAGCTTGGAGGGCGCCGGGATAAGCACAGATACGCAGTATTTT
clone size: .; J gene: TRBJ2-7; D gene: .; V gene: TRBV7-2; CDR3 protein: CASSLAGAQPYEQYF; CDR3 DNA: TGTGCCAGCAGCTTAGCGGGTGCACAACCCTACGAGCAGTACTTC
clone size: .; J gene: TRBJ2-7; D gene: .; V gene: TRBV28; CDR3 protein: CASSLRSLRDRYF; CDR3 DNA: TGTGCCAGCAGTTTACGCAGTTTGCGGGACCGGTACTTC
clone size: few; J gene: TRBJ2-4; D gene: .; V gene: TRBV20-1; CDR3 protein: CSASSRVGIQYF; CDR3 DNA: TGCAGTGCTAGTTCAAGAGTCGGCATTCAGTACTTC
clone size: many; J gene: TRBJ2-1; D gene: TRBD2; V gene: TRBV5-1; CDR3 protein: CASSLAGGTSGSEQFF; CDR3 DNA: TGCGCCAGCAGCTTGGCCGGGGGGACTAGTGGGAGTGAGCAGTTCTTC
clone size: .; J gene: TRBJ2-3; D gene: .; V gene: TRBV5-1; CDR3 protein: CASSRSGASDTQYF; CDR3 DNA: TGCGCCAGCAGCCGGAGTGGGGCGTCAGATACGCAGTATTTT
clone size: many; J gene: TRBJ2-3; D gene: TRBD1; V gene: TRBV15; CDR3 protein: CATTPRGYTDTQYF; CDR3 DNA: TGTGCCACCACACCCAGGGGGTATACAGATACGCAGTATTTT
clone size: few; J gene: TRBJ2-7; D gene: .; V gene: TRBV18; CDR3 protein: CASSPLSGNEQYF; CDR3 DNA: TGTGCCAGCTCTCCCCTCTCGGGTAACGAGCAGTACTTC
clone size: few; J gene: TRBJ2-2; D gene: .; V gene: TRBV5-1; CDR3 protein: CASDKGGGTSGELFF; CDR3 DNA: TGCGCCAGCGACAAGGGAGGCGGGACCTCCGGGGAGCTGTTTTTT
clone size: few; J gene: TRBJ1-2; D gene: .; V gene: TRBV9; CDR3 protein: CASSVATGPLYGYTF; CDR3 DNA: TGTGCCAGCAGCGTAGCTACAGGCCCCCTCTATGGCTACACCTTC
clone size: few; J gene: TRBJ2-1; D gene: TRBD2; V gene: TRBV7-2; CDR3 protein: CASREGLAGNEQFF; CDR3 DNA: TGTGCCAGCAGGGAAGGACTAGCGGGGAATGAGCAGTTCTTC
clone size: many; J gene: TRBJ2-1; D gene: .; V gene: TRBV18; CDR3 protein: CASSPPTPYNEQFF; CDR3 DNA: TGTGCCAGCTCACCACCGACCCCCTACAATGAGCAGTTCTTC
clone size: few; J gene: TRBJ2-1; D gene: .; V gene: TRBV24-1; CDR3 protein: CATSDSMTPYNEQFF; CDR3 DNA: TGTGCCACCAGTGACTCCATGACTCCCTACAATGAGCAGTTCTTC
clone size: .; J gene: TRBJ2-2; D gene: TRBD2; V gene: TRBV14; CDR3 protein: CASRAAGGERTGELFF; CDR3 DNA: TGTGCCAGCAGGGCCGCGGGAGGGGAGAGGACCGGGGAGCTGTTTTTT
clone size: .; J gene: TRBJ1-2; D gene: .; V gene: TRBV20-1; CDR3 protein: CSAARPSTRGYTF; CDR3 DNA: TGCAGTGCCGCGAGGCCATCAACTCGGGGCTACACCTTC
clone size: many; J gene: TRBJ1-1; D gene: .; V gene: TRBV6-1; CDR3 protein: CASRVRGQITEAFF; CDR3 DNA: TGTGCCAGCAGGGTTCGAGGGCAGATCACTGAAGCTTTCTTT
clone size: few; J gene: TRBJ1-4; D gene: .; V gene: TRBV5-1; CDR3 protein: CASSNRTAAEKLFF; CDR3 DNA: TGCGCCAGCAGCAATCGGACGGCGGCCGAAAAACTGTTTTTT
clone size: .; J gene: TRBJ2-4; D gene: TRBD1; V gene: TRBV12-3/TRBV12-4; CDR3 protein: CASSRGQGSKNIQYF; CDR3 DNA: TGTGCCAGCAGCCGGGGACAGGGTTCCAAAAACATTCAGTACTTC
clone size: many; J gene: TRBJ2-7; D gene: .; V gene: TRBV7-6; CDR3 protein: CASSAGPEHYEQYF; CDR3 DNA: TGTGCCAGCAGTGCCGGGCCAGAGCATTACGAGCAGTACTTC
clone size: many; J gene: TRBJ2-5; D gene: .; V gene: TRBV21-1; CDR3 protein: CAIGLAGVGETQYF; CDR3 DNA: TGTGCCATCGGACTAGCGGGAGTCGGAGAGACCCAGTACTTC
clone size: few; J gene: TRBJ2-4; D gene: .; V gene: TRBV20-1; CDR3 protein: CSASADTAKNIQYF; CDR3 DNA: TGCAGTGCCTCGGCGGACACAGCCAAAAACATTCAGTACTTC
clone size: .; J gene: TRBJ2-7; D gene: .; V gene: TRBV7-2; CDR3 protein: CASSLAQGQVVYEQYF; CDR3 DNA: TGTGCCAGCAGCTTAGCGCAGGGGCAGGTCGTCTACGAGCAGTACTTC
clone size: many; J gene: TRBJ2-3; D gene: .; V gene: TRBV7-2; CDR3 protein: CASSQNRNTQYF; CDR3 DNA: TGTGCCAGCAGCCAAAACAGGAATACGCAGTATTTT
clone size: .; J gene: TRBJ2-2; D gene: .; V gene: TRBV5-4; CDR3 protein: CASSLVYVSGTGELFF; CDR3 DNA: TGTGCCAGCAGCTTGGTTTACGTTAGTGGGACCGGGGAGCTGTTTTTT
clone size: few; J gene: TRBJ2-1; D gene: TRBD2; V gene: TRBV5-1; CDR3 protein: CASSLEVTSGTGGRNEQFF; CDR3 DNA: TGCGCCAGCAGCTTGGAAGTGACTAGCGGGACCGGTGGGAGGAATGAGCAGTTCTTC
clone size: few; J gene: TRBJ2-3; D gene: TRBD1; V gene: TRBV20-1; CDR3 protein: CSAQLQGAKRTDTQYF; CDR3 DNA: TGCAGTGCCCAACTACAGGGGGCAAAACGCACAGATACGCAGTATTTT
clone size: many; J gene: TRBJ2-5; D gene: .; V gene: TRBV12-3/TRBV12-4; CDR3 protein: CASSLGSVQETQYF; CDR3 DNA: TGTGCCAGCAGTTTAGGGTCAGTCCAAGAGACCCAGTACTTC
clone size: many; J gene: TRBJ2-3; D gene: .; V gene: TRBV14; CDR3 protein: CASSQDGYTQYF; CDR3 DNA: TGTGCCAGCAGCCAGGACGGTTATACGCAGTATTTT
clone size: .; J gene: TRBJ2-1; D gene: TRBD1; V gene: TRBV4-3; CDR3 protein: CASSQEGDRGNEQFF; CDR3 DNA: TGCGCCAGCAGCCAAGAAGGGGACAGGGGCAATGAGCAGTTCTTC
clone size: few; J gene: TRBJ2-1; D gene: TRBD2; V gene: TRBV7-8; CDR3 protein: CASSPGTISYNEQFF; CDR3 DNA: TGTGCCAGCAGCCCCGGGACTATATCCTACAATGAGCAGTTCTTC
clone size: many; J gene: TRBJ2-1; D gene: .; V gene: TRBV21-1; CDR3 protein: CASSKATGGSYNEQFF; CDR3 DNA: TGTGCCAGCAGCAAAGCGACAGGGGGCTCCTACAATGAGCAGTTCTTC
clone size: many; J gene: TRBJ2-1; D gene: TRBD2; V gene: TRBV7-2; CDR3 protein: CASSQGLAGGNMFF; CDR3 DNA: TGTGCCAGCAGCCAAGGACTAGCGGGAGGGAATATGTTCTTC
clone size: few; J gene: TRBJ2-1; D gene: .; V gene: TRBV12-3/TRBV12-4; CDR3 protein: CASSHNRVREQFF; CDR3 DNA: TGTGCCAGCAGTCACAACCGGGTTCGGGAGCAGTTCTTC
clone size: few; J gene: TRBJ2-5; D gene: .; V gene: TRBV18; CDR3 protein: CASSHDRQETQYF; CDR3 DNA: TGTGCCAGCTCGCACGACAGACAAGAGACCCAGTACTTC
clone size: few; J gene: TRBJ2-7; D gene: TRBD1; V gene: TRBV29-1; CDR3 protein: CSARDRRSYEQYF; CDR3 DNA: TGCAGCGCCCGGGACAGGCGCTCCTACGAGCAGTACTTC
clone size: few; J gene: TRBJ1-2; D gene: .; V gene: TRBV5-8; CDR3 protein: CASSSHLGTVYGYTF; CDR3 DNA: TGTGCCAGCAGCTCACACCTGGGGACTGTCTATGGCTACACCTTC
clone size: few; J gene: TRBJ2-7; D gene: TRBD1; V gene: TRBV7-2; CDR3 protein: CASSFADTGVEQYF; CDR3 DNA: TGTGCCAGCAGCTTTGCGGATACAGGGGTCGAGCAGTACTTC
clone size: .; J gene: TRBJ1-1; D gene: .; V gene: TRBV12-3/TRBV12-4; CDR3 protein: CASSFKGTAQALNTEAFF; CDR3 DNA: TGTGCCAGCTCTTTTAAGGGGACCGCCCAAGCCCTGAACACTGAAGCTTTCTTT
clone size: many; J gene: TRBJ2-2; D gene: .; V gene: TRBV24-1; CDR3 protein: CATTPGRSGELFF; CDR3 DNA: TGTGCCACCACCCCAGGAAGAAGCGGGGAGCTGTTTTTT